The 28 T cell receptor beta chains in this list originate from one sample, sequenced in a study of metastatic and nonmetastatic thyroid tumors. Thyroid surgery took place with no prior treatment in any patient. With MiXCR, TCRdb reprocessed the PCR reads. The data contain 25,000 to 40,000 clones, about 18% of them singletons. The sequencing input was blood. These receptors were taken from a female donor with papillary thyroid cancer or a benign thyroid nodule (not recorded which). Some clones in this sample may be carry-over from other donors' samples.

V gene TRBV10-1 combines with J gene TRBJ2-2; TRBD1 agrees at 8 bases. CDR3 length: 13 residues. The ends lost 6 bases at V and 3 bases at J; junction bases unmatched: 0. CDR1 is WNHNN, CDR2 SYGVQD, per germline (reference sequence). In DNA form, the CDR3 reads TGCGCCAGCAGGGACAGGGACACCGGGGAGCTGTTTTTT. This gives the protein CASRDRDTGELFF.

This clone was seen more than once but under ten times. The V call is TRBV27, the J call TRBJ2-7, with a tentative D call TRBD2 (6 bases). Germline V CDR1 and CDR2: MNHEY, SMNVEV (reference sequence). With 6 bases removed from V and 7 bases from J, the gap between germline ends came to 25 bases. This CDR3 spans 16 amino acids. The chain's CDR3 is CASRPRWDSFLGEQYF. CDR3 in DNA: TGTGCCAGCAGACCGCGTTGGGACTCTTTCCTTGGAGAGCAGTACTTC.

This clone has just a few counts. One junction end disagrees with the germline gene, perhaps due to a read error. The chain combines TRBV28 with TRBJ2-7, with D perhaps TRBD1 or TRBD2 (6 bases each). The CDR3 is made up of 16 amino acids. The germline V gene encodes CDR1 MDHEN and CDR2 SYDVKM. This CDR3 is CAGSHPGTGRTYEQYF. The CDR3 region has the DNA TGTGCCGGCAGCCATCCAGGTACAGGGAGGACCTACGAGCAGTACTTC.

There are a few counts of this clone. This chain's CDR3 is CASRWEGQGRSPLHF. CDR3 nucleotide sequence: TGTGCCAGCAGATGGGAAGGACAGGGTCGATCACCCCTCCACTTT. This chain connects TRBV27 to TRBJ1-6; 8 bases are a match to TRBD1. CDR3 length: 15 residues. Germline V CDR1 and CDR2: MNHEY, SMNVEV (reference sequence). Trimming at V came to 6 bases and at J to 10 bases, leaving 11 bases not matched to a gene.

This clone occurred many times. The chain couples TRBV28 to TRBJ2-1; a weak D match, TRBD1 (5 bases). Germline V lookup: CDR1 MDHEN, CDR2 SYDVKM. Trimming took 4 bases from V and 7 from J, leaving 11 bases between them. This CDR3 comprises 13 residues. In DNA, the CDR3 is TGTGCCAGCAGTTCCGCAGGGCTAAATGAGCAGTTCTTC. As protein: CASSSAGLNEQFF.

A few counts support this clone. The chain links TRBV2 to TRBJ1-2; 7 positions agree with TRBD1. CDR1 SNHLY and CDR2 FYNNEI come from the germline V gene. The CDR3 spans 12 residues. V dropped 4 bases and J dropped 11; count of bases not matched to a gene: 7. The CDR3 loop is CASSGTGDVYTF. The DNA for the CDR3 is TGTGCCAGCAGTGGTACAGGGGATGTTTACACCTTC.

The table lists this clone with many counts. The chain uses TRBV19 and TRBJ2-1, with a weak D call TRBD2 (5 bases). Looked up from germline, CDR1 is LNHDA and CDR2 is SQIVND (reference sequence). V was clipped by 0 bases and J by 7 bases, with 13 bases between them. This CDR3 is 15 amino acids long. As DNA, the CDR3 is TGTGCCAGTAGTATAGATCTAGCTTCAGCAAATGAGCAGTTCTTC. Translating it yields CASSIDLASANEQFF.

The V gene is TRBV7-9, the J gene TRBJ2-2; TRBD1 or TRBD2 may be the D gene (5 bases each). Per germline, CDR1 SEHNR and CDR2 FQNEAQ (reference sequence). This CDR3 has 13 residues. The ends were cut back, 7 bases at V and 3 bases at J, with 9 bases in the middle. The CDR3 here is CASIRDDTGELFF. The CDR3 DNA sequence: TGTGCCAGCATCCGGGACGACACCGGGGAGCTGTTTTTT.

This clone came up many times. This chain joins TRBV11-1 and TRBJ1-5, with a possible D match to TRBD1 (5 bases). The CDR3 spans 19 residues. Germline V gene sequence: CDR1 SGHAT, CDR2 FQDESV (reference sequence). V dropped 4 bases and J dropped 0 bases, with 22 bases sitting between them. This CDR3 reads CASSSIPDTYLDSNQPQHF. The CDR3 DNA is TGTGCCAGCAGCTCGATCCCGGACACTTACCTGGATAGCAATCAGCCCCAGCATTTT.

This clone occurred many times. V and J are TRBV12-3 or TRBV12-4 and TRBJ2-3; TRBD2 might be the D (7 bases). With 4 bases removed from V and 3 bases from J, the gap between germline ends came to 20 bases. The CDR3 has 17 residues. CDR3 coding DNA: TGTGCCAGCAGTTCCCACCTAGGGGGAGGGGGAACAGATACGCAGTATTTT. Translating it yields CASSSHLGGGGTDTQYF.

By sample share, this clone is medium-sized. The chain combines TRBV20-1 with TRBJ2-7; 9 bases agree with TRBD1. The germline V gene has CDR1 DFQATT and CDR2 SNEGSKA (reference sequence). Trimming at V came to 1 base and at J to 5 bases, leaving 6 bases not matched to a gene. The CDR3 covers 14 residues. As DNA, the CDR3 is TGCAGTGCTAGAGGGGACAGGGAGACCAACGAGCAGTACTTC. Protein product: CSARGDRETNEQYF.

This clone has at least ten counts. Other DNA sequences from this sample encode an identical CDR3 as well. The chain carries TRBV14 and TRBJ2-1, with a tentative D call TRBD1 (5 bases). Per the germline V gene, CDR1 is SGHDN and CDR2 is FVKESK. The CDR3 has 14 residues. The V and J ends lost 3 bases and 8 bases respectively, with 14 bases between them. CDR3 DNA sequence: TGTGCCAGCAGCCAGGAGAGGACACGAGATGAGCAGTTCTTC. It yields the protein CASSQERTRDEQFF.

In this sample, this clone turned up many times. This may come from a read error, since a much larger clone is one base off. The gene calls are TRBV27 and TRBJ2-1, with 9 bases identical to TRBD1. The germline V gene encodes CDR1 MNHEY and CDR2 SMNVEV (reference sequence). The CDR3 length is 15 residues. The CDR3 DNA sequence: TGTGACAGCAGGGACAGGGTCGCCGCCGGGCCTGAGCAGTTCTTC. The encoded protein is CDSRDRVAAGPEQFF.

Comment on this clone: A much larger clonotype is one base distant, so this may be a read error. V is TRBV11-2 and J is TRBJ2-1, with D possibly TRBD1 on 6 matching bases. Germline CDR1 and CDR2: SGHAT and FQNNGV. The CDR3 contains 16 residues. This chain's CDR3 is CAISPRGRGIYNEQFF. The DNA for the CDR3 is TGTGCCATCAGCCCCCGTGGCAGGGGCATCTACAATGAGCAGTTCTTC.

This clone was counted between two and nine times. A read error may be the cause here, since a much bigger clone is one base away. The sample holds other DNA sequences that translate to the same CDR3. The chain employs TRBV15 and TRBJ1-4; D unresolved. V was cut by 3 bases and J by 4 bases, with 12 bases left in between. CDR3 length: 15 amino acids. Looked up from germline, CDR1 is LNHNV and CDR2 is YYDKDF (reference sequence). The CDR3 reads CATSRDLVLNEKLFF. The CDR3 DNA reads as TGTGCCACCAGCAGGGATCTCGTTCTTAATGAAAAACTGTTTTTT.

This clone came up many times. This chain joins TRBV7-2 and TRBJ2-7, with D perhaps matching TRBD1 (6 bases). Trimming took 3 bases from V and 0 from J, leaving 9 bases between them. This CDR3 is 14 amino acids long. CDR1 and CDR2 (germline): SGHTA, FQGNSA. The chain's CDR3 is CASSFDRSSYEQYF. CDR3 nucleotides: TGTGCCAGCAGCTTTGACAGGAGCTCCTACGAGCAGTACTTC.

This clone has ten or more counts. The gene calls are TRBV7-9 and TRBJ2-2, with a possible D match to TRBD2 (6 bases). The CDR3 length is 14 residues. Germline CDR1 and CDR2: SEHNR and FQNEAQ (reference sequence). Trimming took 3 bases from V and 4 from J, leaving 9 bases between them. The CDR3 coding sequence is TGTGCCAGCAGCTTGGGGGGTGCCACCGGGGAGCTGTTTTTT. Protein sequence: CASSLGGATGELFF.

This clone has at least ten counts. The CDR3 protein is CASRDGISGNTIYF. CDR3 DNA: TGTGCCAGCAGAGACGGGATCTCTGGAAACACCATATATTTT. The chain joins TRBV12-3 or TRBV12-4 to TRBJ1-3; D not resolved. Trimming pared 6 bases from V and 0 bases from J, leaving 9 bases between. CDR3 length: 14 amino acids.

This clone counts as medium-sized. This chain uses TRBV6-1 with TRBJ1-2; D perhaps matches TRBD1 (5 bases). CDR1 is MNHNS and CDR2 is SASEGT in the germline V gene. The CDR3 runs 14 residues. V was shortened by 8 bases and J by 6 bases, with 19 bases between the two germline ends. CDR3 protein: CASLRGGGIDGYTF. The CDR3 DNA reads as TGTGCCAGCCTGCGGGGGGGAGGGATTGATGGCTACACCTTC.

This clone has ten or more counts. The CDR3 DNA reads TGTGCCAGCAGCTCCTACAGGGGGGTACTTGGAAACACCATATATTTT. Amino acid sequence: CASSSYRGVLGNTIYF. The rearrangement joins TRBV11-2 to TRBJ1-3, with TRBD1 identical over 8 bases. The CDR3 is made up of 16 amino acids. The V segment lost 4 bases and the J segment 3 bases; nucleotides outside the gene matches: 8. Germline assignment: CDR1 SGHAT and CDR2 FQNNGV.

This clone was observed many times. The V and J genes are TRBV6-1 and TRBJ1-2; D perhaps matches TRBD1 (5 bases). V lost 1 base, J lost 1 base, and 10 bases lay in between. Per germline, CDR1 MNHNS and CDR2 SASEGT. The CDR3 totals 15 residues. DNA for the CDR3: TGTGCCAGCAGTGAAGGACAGCCAGTTAACTATGGCTACACCTTC. Amino acid sequence: CASSEGQPVNYGYTF.

As for this clone: A much bigger clone sits one base away, suggesting this may be a read error. The chain has TRBV5-5 and TRBJ2-1; D uncertain. CDR1 is SGHKS, CDR2 YYEKEE, per germline (reference sequence). CDR3 length: 12 residues. V lost 4 bases, J lost 12 bases, and 14 bases lay in between. The CDR3 nucleotides read TGTGCCAGCAGCCAGACCCCCACGGGGCAGTTCTTC. Translated: CASSQTPTGQFF.

This clone appeared many times. The chain joins TRBV18 to TRBJ2-2, with D tentatively TRBD1 (5 bases). The V gene lost 4 bases and the J gene lost 7 bases, with 25 bases spanning the gap. CDR1 and CDR2 (germline): KGHSH, LQKENI. CDR3 length: 18 residues. The chain's CDR3 is CASSLQPPGQGDGGELFF. The DNA for the CDR3 is TGTGCCAGCTCACTTCAGCCCCCGGGCCAGGGCGATGGCGGGGAGCTGTTTTTT. Supplemented by reference TRBV18 and TRBJ2-2, the full variable domain reads NAGVMQNPRHLVRRRGQEARLRCSPMKGHSHVYWYRQLPEEGLKFMVYLQKENIIDESGMPKERFSAEFPKEGPSILRIQQVVRGDSAAYFCASSLQPPGQGDGGELFFGEGSRLTVL.

This clone was seen many times. The genes are TRBV11-2 and TRBJ1-3; D unclear. This CDR3 spans 16 amino acids. Germline lookup yields CDR1 SGHAT and CDR2 FQNNGV. Trimming shortened V by 5 bases and J by 0 bases, and 14 bases separated the two germline ends. CDR3 nucleotide sequence: TGTGCCAGCAGCCAGGCAGTGGGAGTCTCTGGAAACACCATATATTTT. Translation gives CASSQAVGVSGNTIYF.

This clone ranks as medium-sized. The rearrangement joins TRBV6-1 to TRBJ1-2; 7 nucleotides line up with TRBD1. The CDR3 is 12 residues long. The ends lost 7 bases at V and 8 bases at J; junction bases unmatched: 7. The germline CDR1 and CDR2 sequences are MNHNS and SASEGT. The CDR3 spells CASNHRGSGYTF. CDR3 DNA: TGTGCCAGCAACCACAGGGGCTCCGGCTACACCTTC.

The chain carries TRBV20-1 and TRBJ1-2; D is unclear. The CDR3 length is 9 residues. CDR1 and CDR2 (germline): DFQATT, SNEGSKA (reference sequence). The CDR3 DNA reads as TGCAGCGCCAATATATGCTACACCTTC. This translates into CSANICYTF.

In its sample, this clone was seen many times. The chain combines TRBV19 with TRBJ2-3; 9 nucleotides match TRBD2. The CDR3 is 14 amino acids. CDR1 LNHDA and CDR2 SQIVND come from the germline V gene (reference sequence). The junction had 7 bases not matched to a gene; V was cut back by 6 bases and J by 6 bases. The CDR3 here is CASSLAGRRDTQYF. The CDR3 DNA reads as TGTGCCAGTAGCCTAGCGGGACGCCGGGATACGCAGTATTTT.

In this sample, this clone turned up many times. A read error may be the cause here, since a much bigger clone is one base away. This sample includes further DNA sequences coding for the same CDR3. This chain links TRBV20-1 with TRBJ2-2; 11 bases line up with TRBD2. Germline CDR1 DFQATT, CDR2 SNEGSKA (reference sequence). V trimming: 6 bases; J trimming: 4 bases; junction bases outside the gene matches: 4. The CDR3 extends over 14 amino acids. CDR3 sequence (DNA): TGCAGTGCCTATAGCGGGGGGGGCACCGGGGAGCTGTTTTTT. Protein: CSAYSGGGTGELFF.